This is a list of T cell receptor beta chains from one sample in a study of CD8+ T cells in alopecia areata. TCRdb keeps only in-frame clones here, not all; method: immunoSEQ multiplex PCR. This table holds 2,500 to 4,000 clones, around 80% found once. The sample here was skin, taken at week 24, from a patient treated with tofacitinib. The receptors stem from a human donor with alopecia areata. The CDR3 runs from the conserved cysteine through the conserved F or W. The D gene is left open where the match is weak. Clone size is not always given. Where it is, it says once, few, many or a class for expanded clones.

>TRBV19|once|NA|TRBJ1-5
CASWGGGLNQPQHF
TGTGCCAGTTGGGGCGGGGGCCTGAATCAGCCCCAGCACTTT
>TRBV7-2|NA|TRBD2|TRBJ2-2
CASSPRGLASRRNTGELFF
TGTGCCAGCAGCCCTCGGGGACTAGCGAGTCGTAGGAACACCGGGGAGCTGTTTTTT
>TRBV6-6|few|NA|TRBJ2-3
CASSYGGAADTQYF
TGTGCCAGCAGTTACGGGGGGGCGGCAGATACGCAGTATTTT
>TRBV27|NA|NA|TRBJ2-7
CASQKGFQSEQYF
TGTGCCAGCCAAAAGGGGTTCCAGAGCGAGCAGTACTTC
>TRBV11-3|NA|NA|TRBJ2-2
CASSSADGELFF
TGTGCCAGCAGCTCAGCCGACGGGGAGCTGTTTTTT
>TRBV25-1|once|NA|TRBJ1-2
CASSRSGGDYGYTF
TGTGCCAGCTCCCGGTCCGGGGGCGACTATGGCTACACCTTC
>TRBV11-2|NA|TRBD2|TRBJ2-5
CASSLLAGGPRPTQYF
TGTGCCAGCAGCTTACTAGCGGGGGGGCCAAGACCCACCCAGTACTTC
>TRBV7-9|NA|NA|TRBJ1-2
CASSFSTLFEGYTF
TGTGCCAGCAGCTTCTCCACCCTATTCGAGGGCTACACCTTC
>TRBV2|once|NA|TRBJ2-1
CASRTGPYNEQFF
TGTGCCAGCAGGACAGGCCCTTACAATGAGCAGTTCTTC
>TRBV6-5|NA|TRBD2|TRBJ2-1
CASSYSGGSYYNEQFF
TGTGCCAGCAGTTATTCGGGGGGGTCCTACTACAATGAGCAGTTCTTC
>TRBV10-3|few|NA|TRBJ2-5
CAISDRETQYF
TGTGCCATCAGTGATAGAGAGACCCAGTACTTC
>TRBV7-9|NA|NA|TRBJ1-6
CASSFYDSPLHF
TGTGCCAGCAGCTTTTACGATTCACCCCTCCACTTT
>TRBV7-2|NA|NA|TRBJ2-3
CASSLGGGTNTQYF
TGTGCCAGCAGCTTAGGTGGGGGCACAAATACGCAGTATTTT
>TRBV5-1|few|TRBD2|TRBJ2-5
CASSPGLAEETQYF
TGCGCCAGCAGCCCTGGACTAGCGGAAGAGACCCAGTACTTC
>TRBV6-1|NA|NA|TRBJ2-2
CASSEPGSTGELFF
TGTGCCAGCAGTGAACCGGGATCTACCGGGGAGCTGTTTTTT
>TRBV30|NA|NA|TRBJ1-1
CAWTEGRTEAFF
TGTGCCTGGACGGAGGGTCGGACTGAAGCTTTCTTT
>TRBV10-3|NA|NA|TRBJ2-7
CAISERAAPNYEQYF
TGTGCCATCAGTGAACGGGCGGCGCCTAACTACGAGCAGTACTTC
>TRBV18|NA|NA|TRBJ1-1
CASSFMTGSSNTEAFF
TGTGCCAGCTCCTTCATGACTGGAAGCAGCAACACTGAAGCTTTCTTT
>TRBV7-8|few|NA|TRBJ2-2
CASSTVTNTGELFF
TGTGCCAGCAGCACCGTTACGAACACCGGGGAGCTGTTTTTT
>TRBV10-2|NA|TRBD2|TRBJ2-5
CASSDGGGASETQYF
TGCGCCAGCAGTGATGGCGGGGGGGCGTCAGAGACCCAGTACTTC
>TRBV29-1|NA|TRBD2|TRBJ2-5
CSVGRLERGGTQETQYF
TGCAGCGTTGGACGCTTGGAGCGCGGGGGGACCCAAGAGACCCAGTACTTC
>TRBV4-1|NA|TRBD2|TRBJ2-1
CASSQGLAGENEQFF
TGCGCCAGCAGCCAAGGACTAGCGGGGGAGAATGAGCAGTTCTTC
>TRBV2|NA|NA|TRBJ2-7
CASSNRANYEQYF
TGTGCCAGCAGTAACAGGGCCAACTACGAGCAGTACTTC
>TRBV5-4|NA|NA|TRBJ1-1
CASSFERNTEAFF
TGTGCCAGCAGCTTCGAGAGGAACACTGAAGCTTTCTTT
>TRBV9|NA|NA|TRBJ1-2
CASSVAGGDYGYTF
TGTGCCAGCAGCGTAGCCGGGGGGGATTATGGCTACACCTTC
>TRBV25-1|once|NA|TRBJ1-2
CASSATGGVSIYGYTF
TGTGCCAGCAGTGCCACCGGAGGGGTTTCCATCTATGGCTACACCTTC
>TRBV11-1|NA|TRBD2|TRBJ2-5
CASGGGPQETQYF
TGTGCCAGCGGCGGGGGGCCCCAAGAGACCCAGTACTTC
>TRBV10-2|once|NA|TRBJ2-6
CASRDSRSSGANVLTF
TGCGCCAGCAGAGACAGTAGATCCTCTGGGGCCAACGTCCTGACTTTC
>TRBV9|few|NA|TRBJ2-7
CASSVAPGEAYEQYF
TGTGCCAGCAGCGTAGCTCCAGGGGAGGCCTACGAGCAGTACTTC
>TRBV2|NA|NA|TRBJ1-5
CASKLRDGSNQPQHF
TGTGCCAGCAAGCTTCGTGATGGTAGCAATCAGCCCCAGCATTTT
>TRBV9|NA|NA|TRBJ1-6
CASSPRSGSNSPLHF
TGTGCCAGCAGCCCGCGCTCAGGAAGCAATTCACCCCTCCACTTT
>TRBV4-3|few|TRBD2|TRBJ2-5
CASSQKLAKTQYF
TGCGCCAGCAGCCAAAAACTAGCGAAGACCCAGTACTTC
>TRBV11-2|NA|NA|TRBJ2-3
CASSDPTITDTQYF
TGTGCCAGCAGCGACCCAACGATCACAGATACGCAGTATTTT
>TRBV21-1|NA|NA|TRBJ1-1
CASSKRGDLGTGMNTEAFF
TGTGCCAGCAGCAAAAGGGGGGACCTAGGGACAGGGATGAACACTGAAGCTTTCTTT
>TRBV6-5|few|NA|TRBJ2-7
CASSYGYKFEQYF
TGTGCCAGCAGTTACGGGTATAAGTTCGAGCAGTACTTC
>TRBV23-1|few|NA|TRBJ2-3
CASSQSGLLTDTQYF
TGCGCCAGCAGTCAATCCGGACTACTCACAGATACGCAGTATTTT
>TRBV10-2|NA|TRBD2|TRBJ2-5
CASAKPLAGVATQETQYF
TGCGCCAGCGCAAAACCACTAGCGGGGGTCGCCACACAAGAGACCCAGTACTTC
>TRBV19|NA|TRBD1|TRBJ1-2
CASSIQAGGYGYTF
TGTGCCAGTAGTATTCAGGCAGGGGGCTATGGCTACACCTTC
>TRBV7-2|NA|NA|TRBJ1-1
CASSLPTGNTEAFF
TGTGCCAGCAGCCTCCCGACAGGGAACACTGAAGCTTTCTTT
>TRBV18|NA|TRBD2|TRBJ2-3
CASSRRLAGLPDTQYF
TGTGCCAGCTCACGCCGACTAGCGGGGCTTCCCGATACGCAGTATTTT
>TRBV18|NA|NA|TRBJ2-5
CASSPPEETQYF
TGTGCCAGCTCACCACCGGAGGAGACCCAGTACTTC
>TRBV11-3|NA|NA|TRBJ2-1
CASSYQYNEQFF
TGTGCCAGCAGCTACCAATACAATGAGCAGTTCTTC
>TRBV10-3|NA|NA|TRBJ1-1
CAISQTGNTEAFF
TGTGCCATCAGCCAGACAGGGAACACTGAAGCTTTCTTT
>TRBV14|few|TRBD2|TRBJ2-4
CASSQRLAGTPSGAKNIQYF
TGTGCCAGCAGCCAACGACTAGCGGGTACACCCTCCGGGGCCAAAAACATTCAGTACTTC
>TRBV6-1|NA|TRBD2|TRBJ2-7
CASSGRLAGALFEQYF
TGTGCCAGCAGTGGTCGACTAGCGGGGGCCCTCTTTGAGCAGTACTTC
>TRBV7-9|NA|NA|TRBJ2-5
CASSLGQNWETQYF
TGTGCCAGCAGCTTAGGACAAAATTGGGAGACCCAGTACTTC
>TRBV5-1|NA|TRBD1|TRBJ2-5
CASRSTGGGETQYF
TGCGCCAGCAGATCCACAGGGGGCGGTGAGACCCAGTACTTC
>TRBV4-1|once|TRBD2|TRBJ2-1
CASSLSSGEYNEQFF
TGCGCCAGCAGCCTTTCTAGCGGGGAATACAATGAGCAGTTCTTC